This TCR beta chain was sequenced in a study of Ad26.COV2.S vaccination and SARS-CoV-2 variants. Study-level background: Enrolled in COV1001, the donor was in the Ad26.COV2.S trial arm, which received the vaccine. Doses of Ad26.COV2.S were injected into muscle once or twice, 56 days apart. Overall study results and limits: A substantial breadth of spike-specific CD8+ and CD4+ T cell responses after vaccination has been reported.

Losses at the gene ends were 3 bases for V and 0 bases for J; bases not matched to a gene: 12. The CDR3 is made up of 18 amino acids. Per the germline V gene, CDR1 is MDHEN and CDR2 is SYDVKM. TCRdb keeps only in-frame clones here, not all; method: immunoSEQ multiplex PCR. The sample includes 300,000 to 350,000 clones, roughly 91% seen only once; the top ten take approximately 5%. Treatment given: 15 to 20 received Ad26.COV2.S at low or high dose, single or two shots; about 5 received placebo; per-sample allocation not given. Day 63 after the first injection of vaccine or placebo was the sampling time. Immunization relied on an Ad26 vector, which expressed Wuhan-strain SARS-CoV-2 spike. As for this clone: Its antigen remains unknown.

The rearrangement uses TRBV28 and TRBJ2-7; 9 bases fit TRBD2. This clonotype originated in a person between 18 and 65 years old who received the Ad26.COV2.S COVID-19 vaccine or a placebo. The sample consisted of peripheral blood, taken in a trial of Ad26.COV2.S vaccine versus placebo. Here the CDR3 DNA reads TGTGCCAGCAGTTTTAAGCGGGGGGTCGATATTACCTCCTACGAGCAGTACTTC. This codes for CASSFKRGVDITSYEQYF.